Each of the 11 T cell receptor beta chains below was sequenced from the same sample in a study of blood T cell repertoires in COVID-19. Here immunoSEQ multiplex PCR was the method, and the copy in TCRdb shows in-frame clones only, minus some. The data contain approximately 89,000 clones, about 83% of them singletons. The sequenced sample was peripheral blood. All receptors come from a man between 65 and 85 years old with COVID-19, enrolled during active disease.

This chain joins TRBV2 and TRBJ2-7; the D gene is possibly TRBD1 (5 bases). CDR3 length equals 14 residues. The V gene's germline CDR1 is SNHLY and CDR2 FYNNEI. V lost 4 bases and J 3 bases, leaving 13 bases between the germline ends. The chain's CDR3 is CASSVSQGSYEQYF. CDR3 nucleotides: TGTGCCAGCAGTGTTAGTCAGGGAAGCTACGAGCAGTACTTC.

The chain couples TRBV28 to TRBJ1-1; 9 nucleotides match TRBD1. Looked up from germline, CDR1 is MDHEN and CDR2 is SYDVKM. There are 15 residues in the CDR3. J was trimmed by 1 base and V by 6 bases; bases with no gene match: 6. CDR3 sequence: CASRAPGQGNTEAFF. CDR3 nucleotide sequence: TGTGCCAGCAGAGCTCCGGGACAGGGGAACACTGAAGCTTTCTTT.

This clone was counted between two and nine times. The chain uses TRBV28 and TRBJ2-7, with D perhaps matching TRBD1 (5 bases). Trimming removed 1 base at V and 3 bases at J, with 13 bases between. The CDR3 contains 15 residues. In germline, CDR1 is MDHEN, CDR2 SYDVKM. CDR3 amino acids: CASSLSGIGLYEQYF. The CDR3 region has the DNA TGTGCCAGCAGTTTATCAGGGATTGGCCTCTACGAGCAGTACTTC.

The J gene is TRBJ2-5, the V gene TRBV10-3; 7 bases align to TRBD2. CDR3 length: 14 residues. Trimming took 6 bases from V and 1 from J; bases not matched to a gene: 5. Germline V gene lookup returns CDR1 ENHRY and CDR2 SYGVKD. In DNA, the CDR3 is TGTGCCATCAGGCGGGACTACCTCCAAGAGACCCAGTACTTC. Translated: CAIRRDYLQETQYF.

Only one count was recorded for this clone. V and J are TRBV10-3 and TRBJ2-7; 10 bases match TRBD1. Germline loops: CDR1 ENHRY, CDR2 SYGVKD. The junction had 5 bases not matched to a gene; V was cut back by 4 bases and J by 2 bases. The CDR3 extends over 15 amino acids. The CDR3 region has the DNA TGTGCCATCAGTGCAACGACAGGGGGCCCCTACGAGCAGTACTTC. It yields the protein CAISATTGGPYEQYF.

The CDR3 reads CASSGQGLGGELFF. In DNA form, the CDR3 reads TGTGCCAGCAGTGGGCAGGGTCTCGGCGGGGAGCTGTTTTTT. This chain joins TRBV2 and TRBJ2-2; D is possibly TRBD1 (5 bases). The ends were cut back, 4 bases at V and 7 bases at J, with 13 bases in the middle. This CDR3 is 14 amino acids long. Per the germline V gene, CDR1 is SNHLY and CDR2 is FYNNEI.

The count of this clone is one. The gene calls are TRBV23-1 and TRBJ2-3, with TRBD2 matching over 13 bases. TRBV23-1 is flagged as an ORF with uncertain function. CDR3 length: 18 residues. The V and J ends lost 0 bases and 4 bases, in that order; junction bases with no gene match: 7. CDR3 residues: CASSQSLRTSGSADTQYF. The CDR3 nucleotides are TGCGCCAGCAGTCAATCGCTACGGACTAGCGGGAGCGCAGATACGCAGTATTTT.

The chain combines TRBV12-3 or TRBV12-4 with TRBJ2-7; possible D gene TRBD1, 6 bases. The V end was cut by 2 bases, the J end by 6 bases, with 8 bases between. The CDR3 length is 12 residues. CDR3 in amino acids: CASSLIGGEQYF. For the CDR3, the DNA is TGTGCCAGCAGTTTAATAGGGGGCGAGCAGTACTTC.

The chain links TRBV4-3 to TRBJ2-3; perhaps TRBD2 as D (5 bases). The CDR3 is made up of 15 amino acids. Germline V gene lookup returns CDR1 LGHNA and CDR2 YSLEER. V was shortened by 0 bases and J by 1 base, with 8 bases between the two germline ends. The CDR3 spells CASSQDERRTDTQYF. The CDR3 region has the DNA TGCGCCAGCAGCCAAGACGAGCGGCGCACAGATACGCAGTATTTT.

The table lists this clone with a few counts. This sequence joins TRBV7-8 and TRBJ2-7, with 7 bases fitting TRBD2. This CDR3 region has 13 residues. The trim removed 1 base at V and 6 bases at J, leaving 3 bases unmatched. Germline V CDR1 and CDR2: SGHVS, FQNEAQ. The CDR3 coding sequence is TGTGCCAGCAGCTTAGAGACTAGCTCCGAGCAGTACTTC. The encoded protein is CASSLETSSEQYF.

The V and J genes are TRBV18 and TRBJ1-5; tentatively, D is TRBD1 (5 bases). V lost 2 bases to trimming and J lost 7 bases, with 9 bases between them. This CDR3 comprises 13 residues. Germline CDR1 reads KGHSH; CDR2 reads LQKENI. The CDR3 coding sequence is TGTGCCAGCTCACCAAGGGGAATCCAGCCCCAGCATTTT. Its translation is CASSPRGIQPQHF.